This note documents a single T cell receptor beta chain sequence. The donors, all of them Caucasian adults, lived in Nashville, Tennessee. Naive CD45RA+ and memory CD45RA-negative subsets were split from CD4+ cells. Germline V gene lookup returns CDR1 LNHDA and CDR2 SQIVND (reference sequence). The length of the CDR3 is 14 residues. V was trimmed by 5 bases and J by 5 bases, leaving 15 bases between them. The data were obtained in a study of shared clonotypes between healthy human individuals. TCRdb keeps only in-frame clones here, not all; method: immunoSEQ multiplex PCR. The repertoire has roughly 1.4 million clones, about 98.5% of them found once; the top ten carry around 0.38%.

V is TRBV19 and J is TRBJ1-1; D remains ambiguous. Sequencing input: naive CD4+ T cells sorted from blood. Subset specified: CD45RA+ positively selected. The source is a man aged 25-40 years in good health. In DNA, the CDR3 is TGTGCCAGTAGTCTGGCGCGGGAAGGAACTGAAGCTTTCTTT. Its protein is CASSLAREGTEAFF.